A selection of T cell receptor beta chains follows, all from one sample in a study of OX40 agonist ivuxolimab in advanced cancers. Method: immunoSEQ multiplex PCR; TCRdb's copy keeps in-frame clones and lacks some. The table records around 30,000 clones, 74% of them present only once. The specimen comprised CD4+ or CD8+ T cells sorted from blood, sampled in a trial of the OX40 agonist ivuxolimab. The receptor source for this set is an adult with an advanced solid tumor such as melanoma, head and neck, liver or kidney cancer. CDR3s include the opening cysteine and the closing phenylalanine or tryptophan. A D gene is named only where the DNA matches it firmly. Expanded clones get a size class; other rows say once, few or many, or leave the size out.

>TRBV25-1|TRBD1|.|TRBJ1-3
CASSRSQGANTIYF
TGTGCCAGCAGCCGATCTCAGGGGGCAAACACCATATATTTT
>TRBV30|.|few|TRBJ1-1
CAWRVRSDTEAFF
TGTGCCTGGAGAGTCCGGTCGGACACTGAAGCTTTCTTT
>TRBV5-1|.|.|TRBJ1-1
CASREGTTRAFF
TGCGCCAGCAGGGAGGGGACGACGCGAGCTTTCTTT
>TRBV27|.|.|TRBJ2-7
CASKGLGSFEQYF
TGTGCCAGCAAGGGACTGGGGAGTTTCGAGCAGTACTTC
>TRBV29-1|.|.|TRBJ2-3
CSSGTYGDTQYF
TGCAGCTCGGGGACTTATGGGGATACGCAGTATTTT
>TRBV2|.|.|TRBJ1-2
CASTQDGVDPYGYTF
TGTGCCAGCACACAAGACGGAGTAGACCCCTATGGCTACACCTTC
>TRBV6-5|.|.|TRBJ2-1
CASNGGALNNEQFF
TGTGCCAGCAATGGGGGAGCTCTTAACAATGAGCAGTTCTTC
>TRBV7-6|.|.|TRBJ2-2
CASSLLGGNTGELFF
TGTGCCAGCAGCTTACTCGGGGGAAACACCGGGGAGCTGTTTTTT
>TRBV6-6|.|.|TRBJ1-1
CASSYNRDNEAFF
TGTGCCAGCAGTTACAACCGGGACAATGAAGCTTTCTTT
>TRBV30|.|once|TRBJ2-2
CAWSVLTGHGELFF
TGTGCCTGGAGTGTACTAACAGGGCACGGGGAGCTGTTTTTT